One sample yielded the 17 T cell receptor beta chains listed below, sequenced in a study of control samples from healthy donors and cancer patients. Here immunoSEQ multiplex PCR was the method, and the copy in TCRdb shows in-frame clones only, minus some. The data contain about 110,000 clones, roughly 90% of them singletons. Input material: PBMCs. These receptors all come from a woman aged 55-69 years with lung cancer.

J is TRBJ2-3 and V is TRBV4-1, with 11 positions matching TRBD2. V gave up 6 bases and J gave up 4 bases; unmatched junction bases: 9. This CDR3 has 16 residues. Germline V CDR1 and CDR2: MGHRA, YSYEKL. CDR3 in DNA: TGCGCCAGCAGGTCCCCCGGGACTAGCGGACCAGATACGCAGTATTTT. It translates to CASRSPGTSGPDTQYF.

This sequence joins TRBV11-3 and TRBJ2-1; the match to TRBD2 covers 16 bases. The CDR3 has 17 residues. From germline, CDR1 is SGHNT and CDR2 YENEEA. Losses at the gene ends were 5 bases for V and 8 bases for J; bases not matched to a gene: 9. CDR3 amino acids: CASSPGTSGRGIYEQFF. The CDR3 coding sequence is TGTGCCAGCAGCCCTGGGACTAGCGGGAGGGGGATCTATGAGCAGTTCTTC.

This chain uses TRBV5-1 with TRBJ2-7; TRBD1 aligns across 7 bases. Trimming at V came to 4 bases and at J to 5 bases, leaving 9 bases not matched to a gene. This CDR3 region has 14 residues. The germline V gene encodes CDR1 SGHRS and CDR2 YFSETQ. For the CDR3, the DNA is TGCGCCAGCAGCCCCGCAAACAGGGGCCACGAGCAGTACTTC. Its translation: CASSPANRGHEQYF.

The CDR3, as DNA: TGTGCCAGCAGTTGGGGCACCGATGGCTACACCTTC. Translating it yields CASSWGTDGYTF. The chain joins TRBV12-3 or TRBV12-4 to TRBJ1-2; D perhaps matches TRBD1 (5 bases). Trimming pared 4 bases from V and 6 bases from J, leaving 9 bases between. The CDR3 sequence is 12 residues long.

This chain links TRBV5-1 with TRBJ2-3; 7 positions agree with TRBD1. Trimming at V came to 2 bases and at J to 3 bases, leaving 6 bases not matched to a gene. The CDR3 is made up of 15 amino acids. CDR1 SGHRS and CDR2 YFSETQ come from the germline V gene. The CDR3 protein is CASSFTGDRTDTQYF. The CDR3 nucleotides are TGCGCCAGCAGCTTTACAGGGGATCGGACAGATACGCAGTATTTT.

This chain links TRBV11-1 with TRBJ2-1; 7 bases fit TRBD2. CDR3 length: 16 amino acids. J was trimmed by 7 bases and V by 2 bases; bases with no gene match: 11. CDR1 is SGHAT and CDR2 is FQDESV in the germline V gene (reference sequence). CDR3 sequence (DNA): TGTGCCAGCAGCTTACCGCTCGGGACTACCCGTAATGAGCAGTTCTTC. It yields the protein CASSLPLGTTRNEQFF. The entire variable domain, with the rest obtained from reference TRBV11-1 and TRBJ2-1, is as follows: EAEVAQSPRYKITEKSQAVAFWCDPISGHATLYWYRQILGQGPELLVQFQDESVVDDSQLPKDRFSAERLKGVDSTLKIQPAELGDSAMYLCASSLPLGTTRNEQFFGPGTRLTVL.

V gene TRBV9 combines with J gene TRBJ1-6; 9 positions agree with TRBD1. CDR3 length equals 15 residues. Germline V gene data show CDR1 as SGDLS and CDR2 as YYNGEE. V lost 3 bases to trimming and J lost 7 bases; unmatched junction nucleotides: 5. The CDR3 loop is CASSAQTGGNSPLHF. CDR3 in DNA: TGTGCCAGCAGCGCCCAGACAGGGGGAAATTCACCCCTCCACTTT.

This clone turned up a few times. The chain combines TRBV6-2 or TRBV6-3 with TRBJ1-1; 8 nucleotides align to TRBD1. CDR3 length: 17 amino acids. Per the germline V gene, CDR1 is MNHEY and CDR2 is SVGEGT. The ends lost 2 bases at V and 1 base at J; junction bases unmatched: 9. CDR3 nucleotides: TGTGCCAGCAGTTACGACCCTCGTCAGGGGGCGAACACTGAAGCTTTCTTT. Its translation: CASSYDPRQGANTEAFF.

This clone was observed a few times. The chain couples TRBV19 to TRBJ1-2; unclear D gene. Germline CDR1 LNHDA, CDR2 SQIVND (reference sequence). The CDR3 totals 14 residues. V was cut by 0 bases and J by 4 bases, with 9 bases left in between. The DNA of the CDR3 is TGTGCCAGTAGTATAGATCGAGTAAGCTATGGCTACACCTTC. As protein: CASSIDRVSYGYTF.

J is TRBJ2-2 and V is TRBV19, with TRBD1 identical over 7 bases. The CDR3 extends over 15 amino acids. Germline lookup yields CDR1 LNHDA and CDR2 SQIVND (reference sequence). The V gene end was trimmed by 5 bases and the J gene end by 8 bases; junction bases not matched to a gene: 11. Here the CDR3 reads CASSWARQGVGELFF. The CDR3 bases are TGTGCCAGTAGTTGGGCCCGACAGGGTGTAGGGGAGCTGTTTTTT.

The CDR3 region has the DNA TGTGCCAGCAGCCAGACTAGCATGGGCGGGGAGCTGTTTTTT. This codes for CASSQTSMGGELFF. The chain links TRBV7-9 to TRBJ2-2, with 7 bases that match TRBD2. The germline gives CDR1 SEHNR, CDR2 FQNEAQ (reference sequence). The CDR3 consists of 14 residues. With V trimmed by 5 bases and J by 7 bases, 7 bases remained unmatched.

This chain connects TRBV7-6 to TRBJ2-5; 16 bases line up with TRBD2. Germline values: CDR1 SGHVS, CDR2 FNYEAQ. The CDR3 spans 18 residues. V trimming: 3 bases; J trimming: 5 bases; junction bases outside the gene matches: 9. CDR3 sequence (DNA): TGTGCCAGCAGCTTTTCCGGGACTAGCGGGGGGGCCGGGGAGACCCAGTACTTC. Its protein product is CASSFSGTSGGAGETQYF.

The DNA of the CDR3 is TGTGCCAGCAGCCCTGATGTGAGGGAAGGAGAGACCCAGTACTTC. This codes for CASSPDVREGETQYF. The V and J genes are TRBV7-3 and TRBJ2-5, with D possibly matching TRBD2 (5 bases). Germline CDR1 SGHTA, CDR2 FQGTGA. The V end lost 5 bases, the J end lost 4 bases, and 17 bases lay between the germline ends. This CDR3 has 15 amino acids. Full variable domain (outside the CDR3, taken from reference TRBV7-3 and TRBJ2-5): GAGVSQTPSNKVTEKGKYVELRCDPISGHTALYWYRQSLGQGPEFLIYFQGTGAADDSGLPNDRFFAVRPEGSVSTLKIQRTERGDSAVYLCASSPDVREGETQYFGPGTRLLVL.

This chain links TRBV6-1 with TRBJ1-4; no reliable D call. CDR1 is MNHNS, CDR2 SASEGT, per germline. Deletions cut 3 bases from V and 0 bases from J, with 5 bases between. This CDR3 is built from 14 residues. The CDR3 protein is CASSEDSTNEKLFF. The CDR3 coding sequence is TGTGCCAGCAGTGAGGACTCAACTAATGAAAAACTGTTTTTT.

This clone occurred once. The chain combines TRBV5-8 with TRBJ2-1; weak D call: TRBD1 (6 bases). Germline lookup yields CDR1 SGHTS and CDR2 YDEGEE. Trimming left V 5 bases short and J 0 bases short, with 18 bases between. The length of the CDR3 is 17 residues. CDR3 protein: CASRYNPGQSSYNEQFF. CDR3 in DNA: TGTGCCAGCAGATACAACCCAGGACAGAGCTCCTACAATGAGCAGTTCTTC.

The rearrangement links TRBV4-3 to TRBJ1-2; a possible D gene is TRBD1 (5 bases). The CDR3 extends over 17 amino acids. Trimming removed 0 bases at V and 5 bases at J, with 19 bases between. Germline CDR1 is LGHNA and CDR2 is YSLEER. The CDR3, as DNA: TGCGCCAGCAGCCAAGAAGGGAGACAGACCGTAGGGTATGGCTACACCTTC. Its translation is CASSQEGRQTVGYGYTF.

V usage is TRBV19 and J usage is TRBJ2-1, with TRBD2 matching over 9 bases. Per the germline V gene, CDR1 is LNHDA and CDR2 is SQIVND (reference sequence). Trimming cost V 6 bases and J 8 bases; bases outside gene matches: 8. This CDR3 has 14 amino acids. In DNA, the CDR3 is TGTGCCAGTAGGACCGTAGCGGGAGAGCATGAGCAGTTCTTC. This translates into CASRTVAGEHEQFF.